Listed below are T cell receptor beta chains from one sample, sequenced in a study of PD-1 blockade in classical Hodgkin lymphoma. Generated by immunoSEQ multiplex PCR, the TCRdb table keeps only in-frame clones and is missing some. The top ten hold roughly 20% of the sample, which has approximately 110,000 clones, around nine tenths seen once. Specimen: peripheral blood mononuclear cells (PBMCs), collected before the fourth cycle of nivolumab. These receptors all come from a human donor with classical Hodgkin lymphoma. Both conserved end residues are part of each CDR3.

j_gene | v_gene | CDR3aa
TRBJ1-2 | TRBV27 | CASSLSFEAAGHGYTF
TRBJ2-7 | TRBV19 | CASSRPQGPRPHEQYF
TRBJ2-6 | TRBV5-1 | CASSFGGAYSGANVLTF
TRBJ2-3 | TRBV19 | CASSTRDSIITDTQYF
TRBJ2-1 | TRBV6-6 | CASTGAYNEQFF
TRBJ2-2 | TRBV7-2 | CASSLFRGTGELFF
TRBJ1-1 | TRBV27 | CASSTSVGDEAFF
TRBJ2-7 | TRBV9 | CASSVSTSGYEQYF
TRBJ2-7 | TRBV7-2 | CASSLDMVWAEQYF
TRBJ2-5 | TRBV29-1 | CSVGRLRETQYF
TRBJ2-5 | TRBV7-9 | CASSLRFGGKEGGETQYF
TRBJ1-2 | TRBV4-1 | CASSQRDNYGYTF
TRBJ2-7 | TRBV4-2 | CASSQLSGQGSYEQYF
TRBJ1-2 | TRBV2 | CASRSLTRGYTF
TRBJ2-3 | TRBV2 | CASSEDLGSDTQYF
TRBJ2-3 | TRBV9 | CASGQGNTDTQYF
TRBJ1-1 | TRBV28 | CASIVRSEAFF
TRBJ2-7 | TRBV7-9 | CASSLAGITYEQYF
TRBJ2-7 | TRBV7-9 | CASSPHGTIYEQYF
TRBJ2-1 | TRBV10-2 | CASTPGNEQFF
TRBJ2-1 | TRBV5-4 | CASSLFISSYNEQFF
TRBJ1-5 | TRBV28 | CASSPLPDRGYSNQPQHF
TRBJ2-7 | TRBV30 | CAWGSPPGGGQYF
TRBJ1-4 | TRBV9 | CASSVGGRDEKLFF
TRBJ2-7 | TRBV14 | CASSQDPPDSYSYEQYF
TRBJ1-1 | TRBV4-2 | CASSQAAQGSTEAFF
TRBJ1-1 | TRBV28 | CASSGQTLTSEAFF
TRBJ2-3 | TRBV7-9 | CASSQWTSTDTQYF
TRBJ1-2 | TRBV28 | CASSHGQDLHYGYTF
TRBJ1-5 | TRBV30 | CAWSVGTTGNQPQHF
TRBJ2-3 | TRBV28 | CASSLVTSGWLDTQYF